The rows below give T cell receptor beta chains drawn from one sample of a study of blood T cell repertoires in COVID-19. Libraries were prepared by immunoSEQ multiplex PCR; TCRdb keeps only in-frame clonotypes and omits some of them. The data hold over 75,000 clones, with approximately 89% observed a single time. Sequencing was performed on peripheral blood. The origin of the receptors is a human donor with active COVID-19. The donor label of this sample is uncertain. Both conserved end residues are part of each CDR3. A D gene is named only where the DNA matches it firmly. Clone size appears in some rows only: once, few, many, or a class for an expanded clone.

clone_size	d_call	v_call	j_call	cdr3_aa	cdr3_nt
.	.	TRBV7-9	TRBJ2-1	CASSLVGEVGDEQFF	TGTGCCAGCAGCTTAGTGGGGGAGGTCGGGGATGAGCAGTTCTTC
.	.	TRBV4-2	TRBJ2-7	CASSQSLSYYEQYF	TGTGCCAGCAGCCAAAGTCTTTCCTACTACGAGCAGTACTTC
.	.	TRBV7-2	TRBJ2-5	CASSLAGGAEETQYF	TGTGCCAGCAGCTTAGCGGGGGGGGCCGAGGAGACCCAGTACTTC
.	.	TRBV5-6	TRBJ1-2	CATHAGTAGTGYGYTF	TGTGCCACCCACGCCGGGACCGCGGGGACCGGTTACGGCTACACCTTC
.	.	TRBV29-1	TRBJ2-7	CSVAPRLAYEQYF	TGCAGCGTGGCTCCGCGACTGGCCTACGAGCAGTACTTC
.	TRBD2	TRBV7-2	TRBJ2-5	CASSPSPPAGGLRETQYF	TGTGCCAGCAGCCCATCCCCTCCAGCGGGGGGGCTTAGAGAGACCCAGTACTTC
.	.	TRBV19	TRBJ2-5	CASSIVSGETQYF	TGTGCCAGTAGTATAGTGTCAGGGGAGACCCAGTACTTC
few	.	TRBV6-1	TRBJ1-4	CASSEKWRVKNEKLFF	TGTGCCAGCAGTGAGAAGTGGAGGGTAAAGAATGAAAAACTGTTTTTT
.	TRBD1	TRBV6-5	TRBJ2-7	CASSLGTGGFYEQYF	TGTGCCAGCAGTTTAGGGACAGGGGGCTTTTACGAGCAGTACTTC
.	.	TRBV27	TRBJ2-7	CASSLSQGTHEQYF	TGTGCCAGCAGTTTAAGCCAGGGTACCCACGAGCAGTACTTC
.	.	TRBV7-8	TRBJ1-1	CASSPRTRGDTEAFF	TGTGCCAGCAGTCCAAGGACCAGGGGTGACACTGAAGCTTTCTTT
.	TRBD2	TRBV4-2	TRBJ2-3	CASSQHSGGDTDTQYF	TGTGCCAGCAGCCAACATAGCGGGGGGGACACAGATACGCAGTATTTT
.	TRBD1	TRBV7-6	TRBJ1-3	CASSSHGTGAIGNTIYF	TGTGCCAGCAGCTCTCACGGGACAGGGGCCATTGGAAACACCATATATTTT
.	.	TRBV7-9	TRBJ1-2	CASTDDYYGYTF	TGTGCCAGCACCGATGACTACTATGGCTACACCTTC
.	TRBD1	TRBV11-2	TRBJ2-6	CASSLGGQGNSGANVLTF	TGTGCCAGCAGCCTAGGGGGACAGGGTAACTCTGGGGCCAACGTCCTGACTTTC
few	TRBD1	TRBV7-9	TRBJ1-5	CASRGTGNQPQHF	TGTGCCAGCAGAGGGACAGGCAATCAGCCCCAGCATTTT
.	TRBD2	TRBV29-1	TRBJ2-2	CSVRTSGEAGELFF	TGCAGCGTTAGGACTAGCGGGGAAGCCGGGGAGCTGTTTTTT